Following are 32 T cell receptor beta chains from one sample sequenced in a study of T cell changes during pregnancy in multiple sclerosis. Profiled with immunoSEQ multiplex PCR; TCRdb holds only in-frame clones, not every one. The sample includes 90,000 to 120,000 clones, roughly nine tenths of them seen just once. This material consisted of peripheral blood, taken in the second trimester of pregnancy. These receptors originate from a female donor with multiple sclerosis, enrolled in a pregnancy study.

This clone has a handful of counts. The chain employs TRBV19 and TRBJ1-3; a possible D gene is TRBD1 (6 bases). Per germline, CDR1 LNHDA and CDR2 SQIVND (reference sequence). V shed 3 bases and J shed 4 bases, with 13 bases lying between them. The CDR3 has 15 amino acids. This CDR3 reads CASSIDATGGNTIYF. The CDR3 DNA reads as TGTGCCAGTAGTATCGACGCCACAGGGGGAAACACCATATATTTT.

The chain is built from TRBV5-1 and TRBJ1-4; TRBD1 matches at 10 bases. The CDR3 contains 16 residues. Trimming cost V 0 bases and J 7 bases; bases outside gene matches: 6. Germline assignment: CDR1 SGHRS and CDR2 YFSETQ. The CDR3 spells CASSLGTGTGVEKLFF. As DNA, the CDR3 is TGCGCCAGCAGCTTGGGTACCGGGACAGGGGTTGAAAAACTGTTTTTT.

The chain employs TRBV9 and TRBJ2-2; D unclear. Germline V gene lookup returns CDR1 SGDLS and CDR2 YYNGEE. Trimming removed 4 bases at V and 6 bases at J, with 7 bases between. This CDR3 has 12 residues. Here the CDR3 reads CASSFIPGELFF. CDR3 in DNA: TGTGCCAGCAGCTTCATCCCCGGGGAGCTGTTTTTT.

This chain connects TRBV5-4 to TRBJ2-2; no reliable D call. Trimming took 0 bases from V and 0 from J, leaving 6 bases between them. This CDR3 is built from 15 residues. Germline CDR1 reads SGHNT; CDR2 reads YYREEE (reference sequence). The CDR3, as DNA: TGTGCCAGCAGCTTGGGAAGCCCGAACACCGGGGAGCTGTTTTTT. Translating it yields CASSLGSPNTGELFF.

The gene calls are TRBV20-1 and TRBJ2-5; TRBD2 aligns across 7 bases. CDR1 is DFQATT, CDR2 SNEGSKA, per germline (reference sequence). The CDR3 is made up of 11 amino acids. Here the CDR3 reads CGGVWLETQYF. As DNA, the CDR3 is TGCGGGGGGGTTTGGTTGGAGACCCAGTACTTC.

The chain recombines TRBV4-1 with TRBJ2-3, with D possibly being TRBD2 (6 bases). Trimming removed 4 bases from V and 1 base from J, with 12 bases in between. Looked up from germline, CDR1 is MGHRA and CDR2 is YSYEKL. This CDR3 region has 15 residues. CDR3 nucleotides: TGCGCCAGCAGCCGGTTAGCGGCGGGCACAGATACGCAGTATTTT. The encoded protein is CASSRLAAGTDTQYF.

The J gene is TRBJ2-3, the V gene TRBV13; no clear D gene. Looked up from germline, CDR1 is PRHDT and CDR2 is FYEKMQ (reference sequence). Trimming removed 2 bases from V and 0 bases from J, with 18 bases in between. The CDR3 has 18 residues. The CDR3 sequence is CASSLQSIRERSTDTQYF. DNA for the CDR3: TGTGCCAGCAGCTTACAATCGATTCGAGAGAGAAGCACAGATACGCAGTATTTT.

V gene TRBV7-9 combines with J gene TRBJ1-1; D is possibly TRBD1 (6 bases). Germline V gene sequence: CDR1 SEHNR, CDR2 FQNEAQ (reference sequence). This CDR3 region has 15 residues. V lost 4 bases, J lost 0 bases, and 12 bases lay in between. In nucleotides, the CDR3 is TGTGCCAGCAGCTCCCAGGGGCTCATGAACACTGAAGCTTTCTTT. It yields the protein CASSSQGLMNTEAFF. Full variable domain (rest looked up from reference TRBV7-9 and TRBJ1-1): DTGVSQNPRHKITKRGQNVTFRCDPISEHNRLYWYRQTLGQGPEFLTYFQNEAQLEKSRLLSDRFSAERPKGSFSTLEIQRTEQGDSAMYLCASSSQGLMNTEAFFGQGTRLTVV.

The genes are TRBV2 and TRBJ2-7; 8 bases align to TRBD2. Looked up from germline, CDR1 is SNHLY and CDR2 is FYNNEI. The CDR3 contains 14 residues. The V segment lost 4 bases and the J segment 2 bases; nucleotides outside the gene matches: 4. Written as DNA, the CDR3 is TGTGCCAGCAGTGTCGGGAGGGGTGCCTACGAGCAGTACTTC. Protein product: CASSVGRGAYEQYF.

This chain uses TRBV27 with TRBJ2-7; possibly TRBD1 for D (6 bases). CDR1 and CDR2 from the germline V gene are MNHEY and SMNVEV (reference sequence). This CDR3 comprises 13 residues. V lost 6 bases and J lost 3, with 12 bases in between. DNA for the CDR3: TGTGCCAGCAGAGTATTACAGGGCTACGAGCAGTACTTC. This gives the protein CASRVLQGYEQYF.

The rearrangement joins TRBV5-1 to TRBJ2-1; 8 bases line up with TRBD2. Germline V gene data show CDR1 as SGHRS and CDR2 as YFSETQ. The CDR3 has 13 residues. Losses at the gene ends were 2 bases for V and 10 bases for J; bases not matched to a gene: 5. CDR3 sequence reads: CASSFFGLAEQFF. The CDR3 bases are TGCGCCAGCAGCTTCTTCGGACTAGCAGAGCAGTTCTTC.

CDR3 coding DNA: TGTGCCAGCAGCTTAGCGCAGGGGGAAGTCTCTGAAGCTTTCTTT. Amino acids: CASSLAQGEVSEAFF. V and J are TRBV7-7 and TRBJ1-1; 7 positions match TRBD1. The junction had 7 bases not matched to a gene; V was cut back by 0 bases and J by 6 bases. Germline V gives CDR1 SSHAT, CDR2 FNYEAQ (reference sequence). The CDR3 covers 15 residues.

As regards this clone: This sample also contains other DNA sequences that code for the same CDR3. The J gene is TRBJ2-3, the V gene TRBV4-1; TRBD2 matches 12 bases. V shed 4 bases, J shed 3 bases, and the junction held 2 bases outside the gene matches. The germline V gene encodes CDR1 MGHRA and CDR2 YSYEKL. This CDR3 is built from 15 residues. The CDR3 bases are TGCGCCAGCAGCCTCGGACTAGCGGGGACAGATACGCAGTATTTT. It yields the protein CASSLGLAGTDTQYF.

CDR3 sequence: CASSYRGPRGIETQYF. The DNA for the CDR3 is TGTGCCAGCAGTTACCGGGGTCCCAGGGGTATAGAGACCCAGTACTTC. The V gene is TRBV6-5, the J gene TRBJ2-5; tentatively, D is TRBD1 (6 bases). The ends were cut back, 2 bases at V and 4 bases at J, with 17 bases in the middle. CDR1 and CDR2 from the germline V gene are MNHEY and SVGAGI. The CDR3 is 16 residues long.

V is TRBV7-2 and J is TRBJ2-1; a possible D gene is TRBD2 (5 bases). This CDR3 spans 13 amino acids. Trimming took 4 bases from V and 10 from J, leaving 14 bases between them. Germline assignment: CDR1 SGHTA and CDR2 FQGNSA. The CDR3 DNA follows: TGTGCCAGCAGCTCCGGACTGCGACGGGAGCAGTTCTTC. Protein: CASSSGLRREQFF.

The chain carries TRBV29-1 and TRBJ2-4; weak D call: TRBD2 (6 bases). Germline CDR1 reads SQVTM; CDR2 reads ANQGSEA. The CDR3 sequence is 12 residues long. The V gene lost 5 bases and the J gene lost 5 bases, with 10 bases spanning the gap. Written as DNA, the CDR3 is TGCAGCGTTAGGCCGGGGGAAAACATTCAGTACTTC. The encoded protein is CSVRPGENIQYF.

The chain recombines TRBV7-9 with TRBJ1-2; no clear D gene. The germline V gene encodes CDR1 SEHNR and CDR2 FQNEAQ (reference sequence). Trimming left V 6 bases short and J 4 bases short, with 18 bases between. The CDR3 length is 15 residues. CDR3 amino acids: CASSPKSGLGYGYTF. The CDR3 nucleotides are TGTGCCAGCAGTCCCAAGTCGGGGTTGGGCTATGGCTACACCTTC.

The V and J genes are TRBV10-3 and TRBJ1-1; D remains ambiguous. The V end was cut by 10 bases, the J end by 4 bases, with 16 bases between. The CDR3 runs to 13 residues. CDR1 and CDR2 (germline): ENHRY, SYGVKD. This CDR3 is CATLDFLGTEAFF. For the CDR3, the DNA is TGTGCCACCCTGGACTTTCTCGGCACTGAAGCTTTCTTT.

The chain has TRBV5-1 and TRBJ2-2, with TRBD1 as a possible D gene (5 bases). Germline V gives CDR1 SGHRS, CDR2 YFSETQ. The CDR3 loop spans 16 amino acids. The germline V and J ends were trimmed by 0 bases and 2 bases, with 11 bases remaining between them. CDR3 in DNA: TGCGCCAGCAGCTTGGGTCAGGGTAGTAACACCGGGGAGCTGTTTTTT. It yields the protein CASSLGQGSNTGELFF.

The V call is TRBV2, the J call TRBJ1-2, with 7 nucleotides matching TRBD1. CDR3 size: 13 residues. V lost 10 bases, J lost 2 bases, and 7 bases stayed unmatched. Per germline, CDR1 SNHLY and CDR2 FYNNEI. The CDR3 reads CATRQGPNYGYTF. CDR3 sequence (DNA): TGTGCCACCAGACAGGGCCCGAACTATGGCTACACCTTC.

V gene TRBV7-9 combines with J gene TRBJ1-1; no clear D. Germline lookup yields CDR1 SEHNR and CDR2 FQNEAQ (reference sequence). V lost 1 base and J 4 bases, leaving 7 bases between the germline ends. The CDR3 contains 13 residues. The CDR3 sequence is CASSLEEATEAFF. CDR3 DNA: TGTGCCAGCAGCTTAGAAGAAGCCACTGAAGCTTTCTTT.

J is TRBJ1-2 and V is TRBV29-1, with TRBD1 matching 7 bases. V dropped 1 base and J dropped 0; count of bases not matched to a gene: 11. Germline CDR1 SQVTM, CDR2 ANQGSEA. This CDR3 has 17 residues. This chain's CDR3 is CSVEGIQGLPSNYGYTF. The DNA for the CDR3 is TGCAGCGTTGAAGGGATACAGGGGCTTCCTTCTAACTATGGCTACACCTTC.

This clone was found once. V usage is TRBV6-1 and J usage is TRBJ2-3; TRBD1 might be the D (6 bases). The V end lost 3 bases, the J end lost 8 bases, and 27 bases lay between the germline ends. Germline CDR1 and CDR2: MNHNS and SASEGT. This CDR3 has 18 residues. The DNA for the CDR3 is TGTGCCAGCAGTGAGTGGCTATCAGGGGCCTCTAAAATGATTACGCAGTATTTT. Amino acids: CASSEWLSGASKMITQYF.

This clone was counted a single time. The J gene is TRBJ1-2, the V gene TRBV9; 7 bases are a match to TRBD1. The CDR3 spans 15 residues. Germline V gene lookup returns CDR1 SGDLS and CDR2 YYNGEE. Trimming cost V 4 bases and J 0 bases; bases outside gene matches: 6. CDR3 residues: CASSPGGVANYGYTF. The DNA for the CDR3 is TGTGCCAGCAGCCCAGGGGGTGTAGCTAACTATGGCTACACCTTC. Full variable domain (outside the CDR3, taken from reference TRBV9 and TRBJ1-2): DSGVTQTPKHLITATGQRVTLRCSPRSGDLSVYWYQQSLDQGLQFLIQYYNGEERAKGNILERFSAQQFPDLHSELNLSSLELGDSALYFCASSPGGVANYGYTFGSGTRLTVV.

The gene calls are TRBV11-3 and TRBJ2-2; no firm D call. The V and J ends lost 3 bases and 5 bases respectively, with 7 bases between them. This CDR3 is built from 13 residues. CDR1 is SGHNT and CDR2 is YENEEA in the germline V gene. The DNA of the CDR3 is TGTGCCAGCAGCTTCGGAGTAACCGGGGAGCTGTTTTTT. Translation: CASSFGVTGELFF.

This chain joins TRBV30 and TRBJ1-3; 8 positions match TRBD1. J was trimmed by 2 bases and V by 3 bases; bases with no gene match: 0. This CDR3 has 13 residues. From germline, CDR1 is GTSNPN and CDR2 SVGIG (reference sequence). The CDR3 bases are TGTGCCTGGAGACAGGGGGCTGGAAACACCATATATTTT. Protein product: CAWRQGAGNTIYF.

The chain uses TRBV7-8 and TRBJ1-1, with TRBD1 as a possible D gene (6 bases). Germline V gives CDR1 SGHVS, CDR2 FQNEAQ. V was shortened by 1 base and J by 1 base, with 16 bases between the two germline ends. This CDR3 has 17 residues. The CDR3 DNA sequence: TGTGCCAGCAGCTTAGGTCATCAGGGGTCGGGGAACACTGAAGCTTTCTTT. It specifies CASSLGHQGSGNTEAFF.

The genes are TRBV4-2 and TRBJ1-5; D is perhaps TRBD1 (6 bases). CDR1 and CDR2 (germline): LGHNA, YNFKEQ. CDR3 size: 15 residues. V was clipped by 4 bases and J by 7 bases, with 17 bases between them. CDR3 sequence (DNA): TGTGCCAGCAGCCCCGGGGAGGGGGAAGAACAGCCCCAGCATTTT. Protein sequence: CASSPGEGEEQPQHF.

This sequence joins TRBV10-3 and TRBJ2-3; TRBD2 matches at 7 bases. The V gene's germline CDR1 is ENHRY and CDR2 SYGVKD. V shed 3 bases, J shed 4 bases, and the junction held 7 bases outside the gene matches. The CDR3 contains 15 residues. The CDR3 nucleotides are TGTGCCATCAGTGAAATCGGACTAGAAGCAGATACGCAGTATTTT. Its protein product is CAISEIGLEADTQYF.

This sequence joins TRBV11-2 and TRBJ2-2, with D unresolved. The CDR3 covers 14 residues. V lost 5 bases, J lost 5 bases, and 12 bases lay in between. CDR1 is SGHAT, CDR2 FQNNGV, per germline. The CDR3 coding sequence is TGTGCCAGCAGCCTAACGAGTGGTACCGGGGAGCTGTTTTTT. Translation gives CASSLTSGTGELFF.

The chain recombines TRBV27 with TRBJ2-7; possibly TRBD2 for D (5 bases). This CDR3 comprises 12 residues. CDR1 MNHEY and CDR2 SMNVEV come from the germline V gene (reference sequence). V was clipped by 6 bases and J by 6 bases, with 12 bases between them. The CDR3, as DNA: TGTGCCAGCAGCCGCGGCGGGCCCGAGCAGTACTTC. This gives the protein CASSRGGPEQYF.

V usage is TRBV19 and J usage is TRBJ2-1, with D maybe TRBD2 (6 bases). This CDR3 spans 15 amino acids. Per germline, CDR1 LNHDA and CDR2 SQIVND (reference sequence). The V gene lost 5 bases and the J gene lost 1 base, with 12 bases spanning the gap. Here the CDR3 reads CASSRLVMSYNEQFF. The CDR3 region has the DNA TGTGCCAGTAGTCGACTAGTTATGTCCTACAATGAGCAGTTCTTC.